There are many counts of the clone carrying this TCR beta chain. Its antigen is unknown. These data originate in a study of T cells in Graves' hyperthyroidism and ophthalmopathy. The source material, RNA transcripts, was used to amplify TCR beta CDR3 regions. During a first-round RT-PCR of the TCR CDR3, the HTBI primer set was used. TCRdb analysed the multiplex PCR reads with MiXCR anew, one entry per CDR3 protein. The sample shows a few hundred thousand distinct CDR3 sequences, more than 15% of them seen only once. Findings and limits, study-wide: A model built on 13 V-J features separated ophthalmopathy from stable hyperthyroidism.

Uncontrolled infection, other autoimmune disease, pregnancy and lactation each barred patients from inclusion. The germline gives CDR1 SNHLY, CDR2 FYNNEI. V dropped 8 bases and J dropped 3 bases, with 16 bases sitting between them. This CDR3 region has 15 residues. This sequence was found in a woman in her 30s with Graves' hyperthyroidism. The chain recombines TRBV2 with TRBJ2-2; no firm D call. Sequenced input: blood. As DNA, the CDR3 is TGTGCCAGCGGCCGTAGGGTAGAGTACACCGGGGAGCTGTTTTTT. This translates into CASGRRVEYTGELFF. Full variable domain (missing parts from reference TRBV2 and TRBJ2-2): EPEVTQTPSHQVTQMGQEVILRCVPISNHLYFYWYRQILGQKVEFLVSFYNNEISEKSEIFDDQFSVERPDGSNFTLKIRSTKLEDSAMYFCASGRRVEYTGELFFGEGSRLTVL.